This T cell receptor (beta chain) was sequenced during a study of control samples from healthy donors and cancer patients. The CDR3 contains 13 residues. With V trimmed by 9 bases and J by 2 bases, 2 bases remained unmatched. CDR1 ENHRY and CDR2 SYGVKD come from the germline V gene. TCRdb's copy holds only in-frame clones and misses some; the assay was immunoSEQ multiplex PCR. Found here are 260,000 or so clones, over 70% of them singletons; the top ten hold about an eighth. The rearrangement uses TRBV10-3 and TRBJ2-3; 10 nucleotides align to TRBD2. The clonotype comes from a woman aged 55-70 years with lung cancer. The sample taken for sequencing was PBMCs. The CDR3 nucleotides are TGTGCCATTACTAGCGGGACCACAGATACGCAGTATTTT. Protein sequence: CAITSGTTDTQYF.